Listed below are T cell receptor beta chains from one sample, sequenced in a study of blood T cell repertoires in COVID-19. Assay: immunoSEQ multiplex PCR; the TCRdb copy retains only in-frame clones and omits some. The sample lists 70,000 to 100,000 clones; 90% to 95% were seen once. The sequenced sample consisted of peripheral blood. The receptor source for this set is a man between 60 and 75 years old with acute or convalescent COVID-19. Each CDR3 is given without its conserved first and last residue.

TRBV14 ASSSGLAGAEQY
TRBV29-1 SVRAGTGDGYT
TRBV19 ASSIGGMGAPLH
TRBV30 ALSPDSFHEQF
TRBV6-5 ASTIQGSNQPQH
TRBV5-1 ASSRTGASTDTQY
TRBV19 ASSIGRGLAGAGDPF
TRBV24-1 ATSDLGTGVRTDTQY
TRBV7-2 ASSLAVSYGYT
TRBV28 ASSTGTDHGNTIY
TRBV2 ASRPPGTGVGNTIY
TRBV18 ASSPLVPSSYNEQF
TRBV5-6 ASSYRDTGYEQY
TRBV7-9 ASSFPYEQY
TRBV21-1 ASSKGVTGGITLAKNIQY
TRBV10-2 ARPRVYNEQF
TRBV28 ASSSTGDSWGNQPQH
TRBV6-5 ASSRDTQY
TRBV24-1 ATSGEPLYGYT
TRBV27 ASSLPGSGRYEQY
TRBV3-1/TRBV3-2 ASSLSTGVGEQY
TRBV4-3 ASSQGRVAPTYEQY